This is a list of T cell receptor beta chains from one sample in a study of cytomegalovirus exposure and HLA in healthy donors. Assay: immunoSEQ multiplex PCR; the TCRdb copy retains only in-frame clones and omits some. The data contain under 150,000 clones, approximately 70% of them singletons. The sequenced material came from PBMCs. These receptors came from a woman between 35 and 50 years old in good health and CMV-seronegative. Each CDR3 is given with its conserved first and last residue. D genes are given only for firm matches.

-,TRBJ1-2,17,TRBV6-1,CASSDTPGRGRGYGYTF
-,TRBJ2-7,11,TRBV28,CASSLRNEQYF
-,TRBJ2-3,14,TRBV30,CAWITTSSTDTQYF
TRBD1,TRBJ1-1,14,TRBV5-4,CASSLKTGGTEAFF
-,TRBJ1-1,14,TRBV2,CASKPGRGNTEAFF
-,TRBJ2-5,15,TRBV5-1,CASCHSQGVGETQYF
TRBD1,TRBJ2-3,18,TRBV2,CASSDEERTGDRTDTQYF
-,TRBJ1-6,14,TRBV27,CASSFGTGNSPLHF
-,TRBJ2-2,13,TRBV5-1,CASSFEGTGEPFF
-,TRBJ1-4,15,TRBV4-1,CASSPLGSANEKLFF
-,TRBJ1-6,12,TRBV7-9,CASSTGDSPLHF
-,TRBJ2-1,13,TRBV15,CATKEDSYNEQFF
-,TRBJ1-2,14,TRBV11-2,CASSLSRQGSGYTF
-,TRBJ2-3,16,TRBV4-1,CASSPAEASGTDTQYF
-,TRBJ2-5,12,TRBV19,CASSRTAEGQYF
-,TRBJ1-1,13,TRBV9,CASSLTGNTEAFF
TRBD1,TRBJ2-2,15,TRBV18,CASSPGQGSTGELFF
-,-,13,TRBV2,CASSLQRIYEQYF
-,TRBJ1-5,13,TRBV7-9,CASSLEGGQPQHF
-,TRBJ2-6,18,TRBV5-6,CASSLVAGASSGANVLTF
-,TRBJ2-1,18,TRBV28,CASSLDGLGHSSYNEQFF
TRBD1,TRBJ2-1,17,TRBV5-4,CASSSLHGTGGHNEQFF
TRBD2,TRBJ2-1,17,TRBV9,CASSAGGLAGGFGEQFF
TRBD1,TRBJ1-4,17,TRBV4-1,CASSQLQGTGANEKLFF
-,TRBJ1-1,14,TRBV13,CASRRLGAGRGAFF
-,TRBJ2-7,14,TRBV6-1,CASSATGSSYEQYF
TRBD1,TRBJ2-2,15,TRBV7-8,CASSFGTANTGELFF
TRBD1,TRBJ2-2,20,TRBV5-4,CASSLMGQGPNHGDTGELFF
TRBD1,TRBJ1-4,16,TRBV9,CASSVGTGRTIEKLFF
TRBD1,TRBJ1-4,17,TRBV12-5,CASGFQTGDATNEKLFF